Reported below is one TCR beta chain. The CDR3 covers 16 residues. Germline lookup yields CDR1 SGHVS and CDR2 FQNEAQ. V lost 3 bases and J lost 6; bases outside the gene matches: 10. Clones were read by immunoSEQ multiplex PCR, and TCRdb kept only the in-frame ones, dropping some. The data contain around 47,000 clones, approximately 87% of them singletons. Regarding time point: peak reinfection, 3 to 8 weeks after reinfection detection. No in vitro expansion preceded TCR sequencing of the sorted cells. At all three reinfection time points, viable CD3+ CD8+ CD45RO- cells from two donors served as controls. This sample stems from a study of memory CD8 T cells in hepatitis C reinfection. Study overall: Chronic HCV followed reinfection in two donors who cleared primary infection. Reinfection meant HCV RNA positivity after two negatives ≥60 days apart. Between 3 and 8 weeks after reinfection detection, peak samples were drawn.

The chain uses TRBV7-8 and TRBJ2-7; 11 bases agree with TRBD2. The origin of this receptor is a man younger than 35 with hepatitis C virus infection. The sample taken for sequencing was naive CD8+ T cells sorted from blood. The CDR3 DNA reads TGTGCCAGCAGCTTGAGACGGACTAGCGGGTCTAGCGAGCAGTACTTC. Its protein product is CASSLRRTSGSSEQYF.